The 16 T cell receptor beta chains listed next were all sequenced from one sample in a study of cytomegalovirus exposure and HLA in healthy donors. The PCR used 60 Vbeta and 13 Jbeta primers. Data came from immunoSEQ multiplex PCR; TCRdb stores just in-frame clones and leaves some out. The table lists 180,000 or so clones, roughly 74% of them singletons. The sample was PBMCs. These receptors were collected from a woman between 40 and 55 years old in good health and CMV-seropositive.

CDR3 region: CASSHRESGEKLFF. The CDR3 DNA is TGCGCCAGCAGCCACAGGGAATCGGGTGAAAAACTGTTTTTT. The chain joins TRBV4-1 to TRBJ1-4, with D maybe TRBD1 (5 bases). Germline V gives CDR1 MGHRA, CDR2 YSYEKL. The CDR3 loop spans 14 amino acids. Trimming left V 3 bases short and J 7 bases short, with 12 bases between.

V usage is TRBV6-5 and J usage is TRBJ2-7; D gene uncertain. Trimming took 6 bases from V and 5 from J, leaving 8 bases between them. CDR3 length equals 11 residues. Germline loops: CDR1 MNHEY, CDR2 SVGAGI. In DNA form, the CDR3 reads TGTGCCAGCAGCCGAGAAAACGAGCAGTACTTC. Translated, it gives CASSRENEQYF.

The chain joins TRBV27 to TRBJ2-1; 7 bases match TRBD2. This CDR3 contains 16 residues. Germline V gene data show CDR1 as MNHEY and CDR2 as SMNVEV (reference sequence). V was pared by 0 bases and J by 6 bases, with 8 bases of the junction left unmatched. In DNA form, the CDR3 reads TGTGCCAGCAGTTTATCGGCGGGGGTCATCCCCAATGAGCAGTTCTTC. It translates to CASSLSAGVIPNEQFF.

This rearrangement joins TRBV9 to TRBJ1-1; D is unclear. Trimming stripped 3 bases from V and 9 bases from J, with 15 bases between. CDR1 SGDLS and CDR2 YYNGEE come from the germline V gene. The CDR3 contains 13 residues. The CDR3 DNA follows: TGTGCCAGCAGCGCGACTACGGGAGCTCAAGCTTTCTTT. This sequence encodes CASSATTGAQAFF. Drawing the rest from reference TRBV9 and TRBJ1-1, the complete variable domain is DSGVTQTPKHLITATGQRVTLRCSPRSGDLSVYWYQQSLDQGLQFLIQYYNGEERAKGNILERFSAQQFPDLHSELNLSSLELGDSALYFCASSATTGAQAFFGQGTRLTVV.

V usage is TRBV27 and J usage is TRBJ2-7; D is unclear. V was shortened by 6 bases and J by 6 bases, with 9 bases between the two germline ends. Germline V gene sequence: CDR1 MNHEY, CDR2 SMNVEV (reference sequence). This CDR3 is built from 11 residues. The CDR3 region is CASSSHGEQYF. Written as DNA, the CDR3 is TGTGCCAGCAGCTCCCACGGCGAGCAGTACTTC.

Note on this clone: This sample includes further DNA sequences coding for the same CDR3. This chain links TRBV7-9 with TRBJ2-7; the D gene is possibly TRBD1 (5 bases). Trimming took 4 bases from V and 3 from J, leaving 7 bases between them. CDR3 length equals 12 residues. Germline V CDR1 and CDR2: SEHNR, FQNEAQ (reference sequence). For the CDR3, the DNA is TGTGCCAGCAGCTCCCAGGGCTACGAGCAGTACTTC. Translation: CASSSQGYEQYF.

The CDR3 DNA sequence: TGCGCCAGCAGCCTCAGACAGGGATGGAACTATGGCTACACCTTC. It translates to CASSLRQGWNYGYTF. The chain recombines TRBV5-1 with TRBJ1-2; 7 nucleotides line up with TRBD1. V lost 4 bases, J lost 2 bases, and 8 bases stayed unmatched. This CDR3 contains 15 residues. Germline V lookup: CDR1 SGHRS, CDR2 YFSETQ.

This clone has only one observation. Mismatch with germline at one junction end may stem from a read error. The chain joins TRBV7-9 to TRBJ1-2; TRBD1 aligns across 8 bases. Germline lookup yields CDR1 SEHNR and CDR2 FQNEAQ (reference sequence). This CDR3 has 17 amino acids. CDR3 in amino acids: CSSSYLAGQGEVGGYTF. CDR3 sequence (DNA): TGTTCCAGCAGCTATTTAGCTGGACAGGGTGAAGTAGGCGGCTACACCTTC. Full variable domain (rest looked up from reference TRBV7-9 and TRBJ1-2): DTGVSQNPRHKITKRGQNVTFRCDPISEHNRLYWYRQTLGQGPEFLTYFQNEAQLEKSRLLSDRFSAERPKGSFSTLEIQRTEQGDSAMYLCSSSYLAGQGEVGGYTFGSGTRLTVV.

This clone was seen a few times. This same CDR3 is encoded by further DNA sequences in the sample. The chain employs TRBV5-1 and TRBJ1-3; possible D gene TRBD1, 5 bases. Per germline, CDR1 SGHRS and CDR2 YFSETQ. V dropped 2 bases and J dropped 0 bases, with 9 bases sitting between them. This CDR3 comprises 15 residues. In DNA, the CDR3 is TGCGCCAGCAGCTTCAGCGGGGGCTCTGGAAACACCATATATTTT. The encoded protein is CASSFSGGSGNTIYF.

This clone was picked up a small number of times. The rearrangement uses TRBV28 and TRBJ1-3; D might be TRBD1 (6 bases). Germline V gene sequence: CDR1 MDHEN, CDR2 SYDVKM. The CDR3 extends over 15 amino acids. V was pared by 6 bases and J by 0 bases, with 12 bases between. CDR3 loop: CASRLDRHSGNTIYF. The CDR3 DNA reads TGTGCCAGCAGACTTGACAGGCACTCTGGAAACACCATATATTTT.

J is TRBJ2-7 and V is TRBV7-2; 8 bases are a match to TRBD1. With 0 bases clipped from V and 4 bases from J, the junction kept 5 bases outside the gene matches. Germline CDR1 SGHTA, CDR2 FQGNSA. This CDR3 comprises 15 residues. In DNA, the CDR3 is TGTGCCAGCAGCTTAGCAGGACAGGGAACTTACGAGCAGTACTTC. Amino acid sequence: CASSLAGQGTYEQYF.

This chain links TRBV5-1 with TRBJ2-2; 10 bases are a match to TRBD2. Germline CDR1 and CDR2: SGHRS and YFSETQ. J was trimmed by 7 bases and V by 0 bases; bases with no gene match: 6. The CDR3 is 16 amino acids. Here the CDR3 DNA reads TGCGCCAGCAGCTTGGACGCTAGCGGGAGCGACGGGGAGCTGTTTTTT. This encodes CASSLDASGSDGELFF.

The V and J genes are TRBV27 and TRBJ2-2, with D unclear. The CDR3 runs to 16 residues. Germline CDR1 reads MNHEY; CDR2 reads SMNVEV (reference sequence). V lost 6 bases, J lost 6 bases, and 20 bases lay in between. The CDR3 nucleotides are TGTGCCAGCAGCCAACAGTCCGTCATAATCCCCGGGGAGCTGTTTTTT. This translates into CASSQQSVIIPGELFF.

The chain carries TRBV5-1 and TRBJ2-5; perhaps TRBD1 as D (6 bases). V lost 9 bases to trimming and J lost 1 base, with 13 bases between them. Germline CDR1 and CDR2: SGHRS and YFSETQ. CDR3 size: 13 residues. CDR3 DNA: TGCGCCACCCGTACAGGGATCCAAGAGACCCAGTACTTC. It encodes CATRTGIQETQYF.

The V and J genes are TRBV6-5 and TRBJ1-4; the D is unclear. CDR1 and CDR2 (germline): MNHEY, SVGAGI. V lost 2 bases to trimming and J lost 4 bases, with 11 bases between them. The CDR3 is made up of 15 amino acids. As DNA, the CDR3 is TGTGCCAGCAGTTACCCCGGAGGGTTTAATGAAAAACTGTTTTTT. The encoded protein is CASSYPGGFNEKLFF.

About this clone itself: This same CDR3 is encoded by further DNA sequences in the sample. This rearrangement joins TRBV6-5 to TRBJ2-5; maybe TRBD2 (5 bases). Germline assignment: CDR1 MNHEY and CDR2 SVGAGI. This CDR3 is 13 amino acids long. Trimming took off 5 bases at V and 3 bases at J, with 10 bases between the two ends. CDR3 sequence: CASSRTGKETQYF. The CDR3 DNA is TGTGCCAGCAGTCGGACTGGAAAAGAGACCCAGTACTTC.